One sample yielded the 4 T cell receptor beta chains listed below, sequenced in a study of blood T cell repertoires in COVID-19. The table came from immunoSEQ multiplex PCR; TCRdb's copy has only in-frame clones and leaves some out. Among some 320,000 clones listed, roughly 85% were seen once. The sequenced material came from PBMCs or T cells enriched from blood (not recorded which). These receptors originate from a woman younger than 45 who had been exposed to COVID-19.

V usage is TRBV7-9 and J usage is TRBJ1-4, with D possibly matching TRBD1 (5 bases). V was cut by 1 base and J by 8 bases, with 11 bases left in between. The CDR3 extends over 14 amino acids. Germline V gene data show CDR1 as SEHNR and CDR2 as FQNEAQ (reference sequence). The CDR3 DNA follows: TGTGCCAGCAGCTTAGGGCAGGGAAGAGAAAAACTGTTTTTT. Translation gives CASSLGQGREKLFF.

This chain connects TRBV5-1 to TRBJ2-2; D might be TRBD1 (6 bases). CDR3 size: 14 residues. Germline loops: CDR1 SGHRS, CDR2 YFSETQ. Trimming left V 0 bases short and J 5 bases short, with 8 bases between. This CDR3 reads CASSLVQGTGELFF. The CDR3 DNA reads as TGCGCCAGCAGCTTGGTACAGGGAACCGGGGAGCTGTTTTTT.

The V and J genes are TRBV4-3 and TRBJ1-4; D possibly corresponds to TRBD1 (6 bases). Germline-derived CDR1 and CDR2 are LGHNA and YSLEER. Trimming pared 4 bases from V and 0 bases from J, leaving 9 bases between. This CDR3 comprises 15 residues. The CDR3 DNA is TGCGCCAGCAGCCTTTACAGGGCAACTAATGAAAAACTGTTTTTT. Its protein is CASSLYRATNEKLFF.

The CDR3, as DNA: TGTGCCAGCAGTTTCAGGGGAACTAACTATGGCTACACCTTC. It translates to CASSFRGTNYGYTF. This chain links TRBV2 with TRBJ1-2; the D gene is possibly TRBD1 (6 bases). This CDR3 has 14 residues. In germline, CDR1 is SNHLY, CDR2 FYNNEI. V shed 5 bases and J shed 0 bases, with 10 bases lying between them. Full variable domain (rest looked up from reference TRBV2 and TRBJ1-2): EPEVTQTPSHQVTQMGQEVILRCVPISNHLYFYWYRQILGQKVEFLVSFYNNEISEKSEIFDDQFSVERPDGSNFTLKIRSTKLEDSAMYFCASSFRGTNYGYTFGSGTRLTVV.